These 17 T cell receptor beta chains were sequenced from one sample in a study of early T cells in non-severe SARS-CoV-2 infection. TCRdb re-called the 5' RACE reads through MiXCR, storing one row per CDR3 protein. The table shows tens of thousands of distinct CDR3 sequences, with 13% occurring only once. Source material: whole blood. The source is an adult who was a healthcare worker with PCR-confirmed SARS-CoV-2 infection or an uninfected control (not recorded which).

This clonotype has just a few counts. J is TRBJ2-1 and V is TRBV7-8; D is possibly TRBD1 or TRBD2 (7 bases each). V was trimmed by 7 bases and J by 4 bases, leaving 20 bases between them. Germline CDR1 is SGHVS and CDR2 is FQNEAQ. The CDR3 is 16 amino acids. In DNA, the CDR3 is TGTGCCAGCATTCGAAGGGGGCGGGAGAATTACAATGAGCAGTTCTTC. This gives the protein CASIRRGRENYNEQFF.

The chain is built from TRBV5-6 and TRBJ1-1; D not certain. The CDR3 extends over 12 amino acids. Germline V gene data show CDR1 as SGHDT and CDR2 as YYEEEE. V was shortened by 1 base and J by 4 bases, with 5 bases between the two germline ends. CDR3 amino acids: CASSLWTTEAFF. CDR3 nucleotides: TGTGCCAGCAGCTTGTGGACCACTGAAGCTTTCTTT.

The chain is built from TRBV5-6 and TRBJ2-7, with D maybe TRBD2 (5 bases). The CDR3 contains 13 residues. Germline CDR1 and CDR2: SGHDT and YYEEEE. With 4 bases removed from V and 2 bases from J, the gap between germline ends came to 10 bases. In DNA, the CDR3 is TGTGCCAGCAGCCCCGGGGAGACCTACGAGCAGTACTTC. It yields the protein CASSPGETYEQYF.

In its sample, this clonotype was seen a few times. The chain has TRBV2 and TRBJ1-4, with TRBD1 matching 7 bases. J was trimmed by 10 bases and V by 7 bases; bases with no gene match: 12. This CDR3 is built from 14 residues. Germline CDR1 is SNHLY and CDR2 is FYNNEI. In DNA, the CDR3 is TGTGCCAGCACCTTTGACAGGGAAGGAGGAAAACTGTTTTTT. It yields the protein CASTFDREGGKLFF.

The sample holds a few counts of this clonotype. This sequence joins TRBV12-5 and TRBJ2-1; 7 bases line up with TRBD1. V shed 6 bases and J 1 base; nucleotides not matched to a gene: 6. Germline CDR1 LGHNT, CDR2 FRNRAP. The CDR3 is 15 residues long. This CDR3 is CASGLGGASYNEQFF. In DNA, the CDR3 is TGTGCTAGTGGGCTAGGGGGCGCATCCTACAATGAGCAGTTCTTC. Based on the CDR3 plus reference TRBV12-5 and TRBJ2-1, the full variable domain is DARVTQTPRHKVTEMGQEVTMRCQPILGHNTVFWYRQTMMQGLELLAYFRNRAPLDDSGMPKDRFSAEMPDATLATLKIQPSEPRDSAVYFCASGLGGASYNEQFFGPGTRLTVL.

This rearrangement joins TRBV12-3 or TRBV12-4 to TRBJ1-2; possible D gene TRBD1, 5 bases. The CDR3 runs 13 residues. Trimming pared 2 bases from V and 7 bases from J, leaving 11 bases between. The chain's CDR3 is CASSLPGGTGYTF. The CDR3 DNA is TGTGCCAGCAGTTTACCTGGGGGTACTGGCTACACCTTC.

This clonotype was seen a handful of times. The chain has TRBV4-3 and TRBJ1-4; no clear D. Germline CDR1 reads LGHNA; CDR2 reads YSLEER. This CDR3 comprises 15 residues. V dropped 5 bases and J dropped 8 bases, with 18 bases sitting between them. CDR3 coding DNA: TGCGCCAGCAGCTCGTCGACGGGCGGTAGCGAAAAACTGTTTTTT. It codes for CASSSSTGGSEKLFF.

This clonotype has a handful of counts. The chain recombines TRBV20-1 with TRBJ1-2; 7 bases are a match to TRBD1. Germline V gene data show CDR1 as DFQATT and CDR2 as SNEGSKA (reference sequence). The CDR3 is made up of 15 amino acids. V dropped 6 bases and J dropped 8; count of bases not matched to a gene: 18. DNA of the CDR3: TGCAGTGCCCTAGAACTTGACAGGGCCATCTTGGGCTACACCTTC. It translates to CSALELDRAILGYTF.

This clonotype was found many times. This rearrangement joins TRBV28 to TRBJ2-7, with D unclear. Looked up from germline, CDR1 is MDHEN and CDR2 is SYDVKM. The ends were cut back, 2 bases at V and 3 bases at J, with 8 bases in the middle. This CDR3 comprises 13 residues. CDR3 protein: CASSLPKNYEQYF. The CDR3, as DNA: TGTGCCAGCAGTTTACCTAAAAACTACGAGCAGTACTTC. The full variable domain, its missing parts supplied by reference TRBV28 and TRBJ2-7, is DVKVTQSSRYLVKRTGEKVFLECVQDMDHENMFWYRQDPGLGLRLIYFSYDVKMKEKGDIPEGYSVSREKKERFSLILESASTNQTSMYLCASSLPKNYEQYFGPGTRLTVT.

This clonotype has more than one count but fewer than ten. The rearrangement uses TRBV30 and TRBJ1-6, with D maybe TRBD1 (5 bases). CDR1 GTSNPN and CDR2 SVGIG come from the germline V gene (reference sequence). The V end was cut by 5 bases, the J end by 0 bases, with 14 bases between. CDR3 length equals 16 residues. DNA of the CDR3: TGTGCCTGGTCATGGGAGGGACTCTCCTATAATTCACCCCTCCACTTT. This codes for CAWSWEGLSYNSPLHF. Combining the CDR3 with reference TRBV30 and TRBJ1-6 gives the whole variable domain SQTIHQWPATLVQPVGSPLSLECTVEGTSNPNLYWYRQAAGRGLQLLFYSVGIGQISSEVPQNLSASRPQDRQFILSSKKLLLSDSGFYLCAWSWEGLSYNSPLHFGNGTRLTVT.

This chain joins TRBV7-2 and TRBJ2-3; 10 bases map to TRBD2. V shed 5 bases and J 5 bases; nucleotides not matched to a gene: 4. The length of the CDR3 is 14 residues. Germline values: CDR1 SGHTA, CDR2 FQGNSA. CDR3 protein: CASSRSGGQDTQYF. The CDR3 nucleotides read TGTGCCAGCAGCCGTAGCGGGGGGCAAGATACGCAGTATTTT.

The chain links TRBV2 to TRBJ2-3, with a tentative D call TRBD2 (6 bases). V gave up 6 bases and J gave up 0 bases, with 10 bases separating them. CDR1 is SNHLY and CDR2 is FYNNEI in the germline V gene. CDR3 length: 14 residues. CDR3 DNA sequence: TGTGCCAGCAGCCCGGGACTCAGCACAGATACGCAGTATTTT. This gives the protein CASSPGLSTDTQYF.

This clonotype turned up a few times. This rearrangement joins TRBV29-1 to TRBJ1-1; D call uncertain. V lost 5 bases to trimming and J lost 6 bases, with 25 bases between them. Per germline, CDR1 SQVTM and CDR2 ANQGSEA. CDR3 length equals 16 residues. Here the CDR3 reads CSVSIGSLHLGAEAFF. CDR3 nucleotides: TGCAGCGTTAGCATAGGGTCCCTTCACTTAGGCGCTGAAGCTTTCTTT.

V is TRBV6-6 and J is TRBJ2-3, with D unclear. CDR3 size: 14 residues. Trimming took 5 bases from V and 0 from J, leaving 9 bases between them. Looked up from germline, CDR1 is MNHNY and CDR2 is SVGAGI (reference sequence). The CDR3 here is CASSTSMSTDTQYF. CDR3 nucleotides: TGTGCCAGCAGTACATCTATGAGCACAGATACGCAGTATTTT.

This clonotype was seen only a few times. The chain recombines TRBV5-8 with TRBJ2-1; 10 nucleotides match TRBD2. CDR3 length: 15 amino acids. V lost 4 bases to trimming and J lost 5 bases; unmatched junction nucleotides: 6. From germline, CDR1 is SGHTS and CDR2 YDEGEE. The CDR3 protein is CASSLLAGADNEQFF. The CDR3 nucleotides are TGTGCCAGCAGCCTCCTAGCGGGAGCCGACAATGAGCAGTTCTTC.

In this sample, this clonotype turned up a few times. This chain uses TRBV7-9 with TRBJ2-1; 7 bases line up with TRBD2. Germline CDR1 is SEHNR and CDR2 is FQNEAQ (reference sequence). This CDR3 spans 15 amino acids. V shed 5 bases and J 0 bases; nucleotides not matched to a gene: 4. The CDR3 DNA is TGTGCCAGCAGCAGACCGGGAGGCTCCTACAATGAGCAGTTCTTC. Its translation: CASSRPGGSYNEQFF. The full variable domain, rest sourced from reference TRBV7-9 and TRBJ2-1, is DTGVSQNPRHKITKRGQNVTFRCDPISEHNRLYWYRQTLGQGPEFLTYFQNEAQLEKSRLLSDRFSAERPKGSFSTLEIQRTEQGDSAMYLCASSRPGGSYNEQFFGPGTRLTVL.

The chain joins TRBV12-3 or TRBV12-4 to TRBJ1-2; D remains ambiguous. V was pared by 7 bases and J by 0 bases, with 15 bases between. This CDR3 has 15 residues. The CDR3 loop is CASTPDGASNYGYTF. CDR3 nucleotide sequence: TGTGCCAGCACCCCGGACGGAGCCTCTAACTATGGCTACACCTTC.